These T cell receptor beta chains were read from a single sample in a study of blood T cell repertoires in COVID-19. The method was immunoSEQ multiplex PCR; TCRdb's version includes in-frame clones alone and lacks a portion of them. The sample shows over 200,000 clones, over 70% of them seen only once. Sequencing was carried out using peripheral blood. These receptors were obtained from a middle-aged man with acute or convalescent COVID-19. CDR3s include the opening cysteine and the closing phenylalanine or tryptophan. D genes are given only for firm matches. The size entry is marked missing in some rows and otherwise reads once, few, many or a size class.

j_gene,d_gene,abundance,v_gene,CDR3nt,CDR3aa
TRBJ2-5,TRBD2,once,TRBV7-2,TGTGCCAGCAGCTTATCGTGGGGGGGACAAGAGACCCAGTACTTC,CASSLSWGGQETQYF
TRBJ2-7,.,.,TRBV18,TGTGCCAGCTCACCGAACGGCGGTACGCTCTCCTACGAGCAGTACTTC,CASSPNGGTLSYEQYF
TRBJ2-3,.,.,TRBV30,TGTGCCTGGAGTGTAAGGGTAGCGGAAATCAGCACAGATACGCAGTATTTT,CAWSVRVAEISTDTQYF
TRBJ2-7,.,.,TRBV10-3,TGTGCCATCAGTGAGTCTGCAGGAATAAACTACGAGCAGTACTTC,CAISESAGINYEQYF
TRBJ1-2,TRBD1,.,TRBV7-2,TGTGCCAGCAGCTCCGTGGGACAGCGCTATGGCTACACCTTC,CASSSVGQRYGYTF
TRBJ2-1,.,.,TRBV2,TGTGCCAGCAAGCCGGGATCCTACAATGAGCAGTTCTTC,CASKPGSYNEQFF
TRBJ1-5,TRBD1,.,TRBV19,TGTGCCAGTAGTTTACAGGGGGCCCATCAGCCCCAGCATTTT,CASSLQGAHQPQHF
TRBJ2-5,.,.,TRBV12-3/TRBV12-4,TGTGCCAGCACTCTTGGACTTCAAGAGACCCAGTACTTC,CASTLGLQETQYF
TRBJ1-5,.,.,TRBV4-2,TGTGCCAGCAGCTTCTCGACAGCCTCCAGGGATCAGCCCCAGCATTTT,CASSFSTASRDQPQHF
TRBJ2-1,TRBD2,once,TRBV18,TGTGCCAGCTCACCAATGACTAGCGGGAAGTTGTTGTCCTACAATGAGCAGTTCTTC,CASSPMTSGKLLSYNEQFF
TRBJ2-7,TRBD1,.,TRBV5-6,TGTGCCAGCAGCTTGGTCGGACAGGACTCCTACGAGCAGTACTTC,CASSLVGQDSYEQYF
TRBJ2-7,.,.,TRBV7-6,TGTGCCAGCAGCCTGAGTGGTCAGGGTGGGTACGAGCAGTACTTC,CASSLSGQGGYEQYF
TRBJ2-3,TRBD1,.,TRBV28,TGTGCCAGCAGTCCCTACAGGGGGCGAACAGATACGCAGTATTTT,CASSPYRGRTDTQYF
TRBJ1-1,.,.,TRBV6-2/TRBV6-3,TGTGCCAGCAGTTACACACGATTGGCGGGGGGAGCTTTCTTT,CASSYTRLAGGAFF
TRBJ2-3,.,.,TRBV11-1,TGTGCCAGCAGCTTACTGGGAGTAACAGATACGCAGTATTTT,CASSLLGVTDTQYF
TRBJ2-3,TRBD2,.,TRBV30,TGTGCCTGGAGTGTTTTAGCGGGTGAAACGCAGTATTTT,CAWSVLAGETQYF
TRBJ2-7,TRBD2,.,TRBV15,TGTGCCACCAGCAGAGTCGGGACTAGCGAGTACTACGAGCAGTACTTC,CATSRVGTSEYYEQYF
TRBJ2-5,.,.,TRBV12-5,TGTGCTAGTGGTATACAAGAGACCCAGTACTTC,CASGIQETQYF
TRBJ2-2,.,.,TRBV7-3,TGTGCCATCCCGGACAGTATCACCGGGGAGCTGTTTTTT,CAIPDSITGELFF
TRBJ1-5,.,.,TRBV7-8,TGTGCCAGCAGCTTAGATCGGGATCAGCCCCAGCATTTT,CASSLDRDQPQHF
TRBJ2-1,TRBD2,.,TRBV5-1,TGCGCCAGCAGCCAGACTAGCGGGAGGGCGAATGAGCAGTTCTTC,CASSQTSGRANEQFF
TRBJ1-1,TRBD1,.,TRBV7-3,TGTGCCAGCAGCGCACAGGGGTACACTGAAGCTTTCTTT,CASSAQGYTEAFF
TRBJ1-2,TRBD1,once,TRBV19,TGTGCCAGTAGTATAGCCGTCTACAGGGGCGGCTACACCTTC,CASSIAVYRGGYTF
TRBJ2-7,TRBD1,.,TRBV6-5,TGTGCCAGCAGTCCTCCGACAGGGTCCTCCTACGAGCAGTACTTC,CASSPPTGSSYEQYF
TRBJ1-2,.,.,TRBV6-5,TGTGCCAGCAGTTACTTCCCCGGCAGGGCCACCTATGGCTACACCTTC,CASSYFPGRATYGYTF
TRBJ2-7,TRBD2,.,TRBV5-1,TGCGCCAGCAGCTCCGGACTAGCGGGAGTCTACGAGCAGTACTTC,CASSSGLAGVYEQYF
TRBJ2-2,.,many,TRBV7-2,TGTGCCAGCAGCCGACCGGGCGGGGAGCTGTTTTTT,CASSRPGGELFF
TRBJ1-1,.,.,TRBV6-5,TGTGCCAGCAGTTACGGGGCGGGGGCTGAAGCTTTCTTT,CASSYGAGAEAFF
TRBJ2-7,TRBD2,.,TRBV19,TGTGCCAGTAGGATAGCGGGAGGTGCGAGCTACGAGCAGTACTTC,CASRIAGGASYEQYF
TRBJ1-1,.,.,TRBV7-2,TGTGCCAGCAGCTTAGTTTGGAGTACCACTGAAGCTTTCTTT,CASSLVWSTTEAFF
TRBJ2-1,TRBD2,once,TRBV29-1,TGCAGCGTCAGGACTAGCGGGAGGAGCTCCTACAATGAGCAGTTCTTC,CSVRTSGRSSYNEQFF
TRBJ2-7,.,.,TRBV7-9,TGTGCCGCCGCGCAGGGTGTATTCTCCTACGAGCAGTACTTC,CAAAQGVFSYEQYF
TRBJ1-1,.,.,TRBV19,TGTGCCAGTAGGGTAGGCCTAAGGGGCACTGAAGCTTTCTTT,CASRVGLRGTEAFF
TRBJ2-1,TRBD1,.,TRBV9,TGTGCCAGCGCCCAAGGGACAGGGGTCAGGTCCTACAATGAGCAGTTCTTC,CASAQGTGVRSYNEQFF
TRBJ2-1,TRBD2,.,TRBV11-2,TGTGCCAGCAGCTTAGTCCCTAGCGGGGACTACAATGAGCAGTTCTTC,CASSLVPSGDYNEQFF
TRBJ2-2,.,.,TRBV7-8,TGTGCCAGCAGCTTATCTGAAGGGGTGGCCGGGGAGCTGTTTTTT,CASSLSEGVAGELFF
TRBJ2-7,.,.,TRBV6-2/TRBV6-3,TGTGCCAGCAGTCTCAGGTACGAGCAGTACTTC,CASSLRYEQYF
TRBJ2-2,TRBD2,.,TRBV5-5,TGTGCCAGCAGCTCTACTAGCGGGACGAACACCGGGGAGCTGTTTTTT,CASSSTSGTNTGELFF
TRBJ1-2,.,.,TRBV30,TGTGCCTGGAGTGTAGGCACCGCGGAATATGGCTACACCTTC,CAWSVGTAEYGYTF
TRBJ1-3,TRBD1,.,TRBV7-6,TGTGCCAGCAGCTTGGGGGGATACAGGGGTCGCTCTGGAAACACCATATATTTT,CASSLGGYRGRSGNTIYF
TRBJ2-1,TRBD2,.,TRBV14,TGTGCCAGCAGTGTTCTAGCGGGACCTTACAATGAGCAGTTCTTC,CASSVLAGPYNEQFF
TRBJ2-2,TRBD2,.,TRBV29-1,TGCAGCGTCTTAGCGGGAGGGACCGGGGAGCTGTTTTTT,CSVLAGGTGELFF
TRBJ2-2,.,.,TRBV5-1,TGCGCCAGCAGCTTGGAGGTAGCGGCCACCGGGGAGCTGTTTTTT,CASSLEVAATGELFF
TRBJ2-5,.,.,TRBV29-1,TGCAGCGCAAACAGGGCGCAAGAGACCCAGTACTTC,CSANRAQETQYF
TRBJ2-1,TRBD1,few,TRBV6-5,TGTGCCAGCAGCCAAGGACAGGGGGTGTGGAATGAGCAGTTCTTC,CASSQGQGVWNEQFF
TRBJ1-2,TRBD1,.,TRBV6-5,TGTGCCAGCAGTTGGTCGAGACAGGGGGCTAATGGCTACACCTTC,CASSWSRQGANGYTF
TRBJ2-3,TRBD2,once,TRBV3-1/TRBV3-2,TGTGCCAGCAGCCAAGGGACTAGCGGGAGAGATACGCAGTATTTT,CASSQGTSGRDTQYF
TRBJ1-4,.,.,TRBV30,TGTGCCTGGAGTGAACGGGGGGGCAGAAAACTGTTTTTT,CAWSERGGRKLFF
TRBJ2-1,TRBD2,.,TRBV29-1,TGCAGCGTTGTGAATCCTAGCGGGTCCTTCAGCTCCTACAATGAGCAGTTCTTC,CSVVNPSGSFSSYNEQFF